Presented here are 13 T cell receptor beta chains from one specimen sequenced in a study of patients and donors after allogeneic stem cell transplantation. TCRdb itself ran the RT-PCR reads through MiXCR, one entry per CDR3 protein. The table includes 150,000 to 200,000 distinct CDR3 sequences, approximately 31% detected once. Sequenced material: blood, either unsorted or a sorted T cell fraction (not recorded which). These receptors were taken from a human donor who was either an allogeneic HSCT recipient or a stem cell or donor lymphocyte infusion donor (not recorded which). It is not recorded whose cells these are; they may come from a transplant donor.

This clonotype occurred a few times. The gene calls are TRBV5-1 and TRBJ2-7; maybe TRBD2 (6 bases). CDR1 and CDR2 from the germline V gene are SGHRS and YFSETQ. V was cut by 6 bases and J by 4 bases, with 8 bases left in between. The CDR3 extends over 11 amino acids. The CDR3 coding sequence is TGCGCCAGCACGGGAGAGTACGAGCAGTACTTC. It specifies CASTGEYEQYF.

The chain uses TRBV12-3 or TRBV12-4 and TRBJ2-5, with D perhaps given as TRBD1 or TRBD2 (6 bases each). The CDR3 runs 16 residues. The V end was cut by 10 bases, the J end by 5 bases, with 26 bases between. In DNA form, the CDR3 reads TGTGCCACGACGTATAGAGGTCCAGGGGCGGGGGAGACCCAGTACTTC. Protein product: CATTYRGPGAGETQYF.

The V gene is TRBV6-2 or TRBV6-3, the J gene TRBJ1-5; D is unclear. V lost 2 bases to trimming and J lost 5 bases, with 4 bases between them. The CDR3 has 12 amino acids. Germline CDR1 MNHEY, CDR2 SVGEGT. The CDR3 DNA is TGTGCCAGCAGTTACGTCCATCAGCCCCAGCATTTT. It encodes CASSYVHQPQHF.

This clonotype was seen a few times. The rearrangement links TRBV4-3 to TRBJ2-1; no firm D call. CDR1 is LGHNA and CDR2 is YSLEER in the germline V gene. Trimming took 0 bases from V and 6 from J, leaving 15 bases between them. The CDR3 length is 16 residues. The chain's CDR3 is CASSQDLRRGGNEQFF. Here the CDR3 DNA reads TGCGCCAGCAGCCAAGATCTAAGGCGAGGCGGCAATGAGCAGTTCTTC.

This clonotype showed up just a few times. V is TRBV11-2 and J is TRBJ2-3; 9 positions agree with TRBD2. The germline CDR1 and CDR2 sequences are SGHAT and FQNNGV. The V gene end was trimmed by 2 bases and the J gene end by 2 bases; junction bases not matched to a gene: 5. CDR3 length: 16 residues. In nucleotides, the CDR3 is TGTGCCAGCAGCTTAATTAGCGGGAGTTCCACAGATACGCAGTATTTT. This translates into CASSLISGSSTDTQYF.

This clonotype was counted a few times. The chain employs TRBV20-1 and TRBJ1-2; 10 bases are a match to TRBD1. Germline loops: CDR1 DFQATT, CDR2 SNEGSKA (reference sequence). The CDR3 totals 14 residues. The ends lost 3 bases at V and 8 bases at J; junction bases unmatched: 9. In DNA, the CDR3 is TGCAGTGCTAGGGTCCAGGGGACAGGGGAAGGCTACACCTTC. Protein: CSARVQGTGEGYTF.

The chain couples TRBV27 to TRBJ1-5; the D gene is possibly TRBD1 (5 bases). Trimming shortened V by 6 bases and J by 4 bases, and 16 bases separated the two germline ends. CDR1 is MNHEY, CDR2 SMNVEV, per germline (reference sequence). CDR3 length equals 15 residues. The CDR3 loop is CASSPTVGGNQPQHF. The CDR3, as DNA: TGTGCCAGCAGCCCCACAGTGGGGGGAAATCAGCCCCAGCATTTT.

In its sample, this clonotype was seen many times. The chain employs TRBV6-6 and TRBJ1-5; no definite D call. V was shortened by 2 bases and J by 7 bases, with 9 bases between the two germline ends. This CDR3 comprises 13 residues. Germline lookup yields CDR1 MNHNY and CDR2 SVGAGI (reference sequence). The CDR3 nucleotides are TGTGCCAGCAGTTACGCCCACGGCCAGCCCCAGCATTTT. Its protein product is CASSYAHGQPQHF.

The rearrangement links TRBV5-1 to TRBJ2-1, with a possible D match to TRBD2 (6 bases). Trimming stripped 2 bases from V and 0 bases from J, with 12 bases between. Germline V gene sequence: CDR1 SGHRS, CDR2 YFSETQ. This CDR3 is 16 amino acids long. CDR3 region: CASSLYSGFSYNEQFF. DNA of the CDR3: TGCGCCAGCAGCTTATATAGCGGATTCTCCTACAATGAGCAGTTCTTC.

This chain joins TRBV29-1 and TRBJ2-5, with a tentative D call TRBD2 (6 bases). CDR1 is SQVTM, CDR2 ANQGSEA, per germline. CDR3 length equals 15 residues. V lost 4 bases to trimming and J lost 2 bases, with 17 bases between them. CDR3 DNA sequence: TGCAGCGTTGGCCGCACGGAGGGAGGTCAAGAGACCCAGTACTTC. Amino acid sequence: CSVGRTEGGQETQYF.

This clonotype was found a few times. This chain joins TRBV5-5 and TRBJ1-5; D is perhaps TRBD1 (6 bases). CDR3 length: 16 amino acids. V was trimmed by 4 bases and J by 0 bases, leaving 14 bases between them. The germline gives CDR1 SGHKS, CDR2 YYEKEE (reference sequence). For the CDR3, the DNA is TGTGCCAGCAGCCCGACAGGACCTTATAGCAATCAGCCCCAGCATTTT. It codes for CASSPTGPYSNQPQHF.

This clonotype appeared a few times. The chain links TRBV24-1 to TRBJ2-7; D might be TRBD1 (6 bases). Germline CDR1 and CDR2: KGHDR and SFDVKD. CDR3 length: 13 amino acids. The germline V and J ends were trimmed by 4 bases and 2 bases, with 8 bases remaining between them. Here the CDR3 reads CATSDRQAYEQYF. CDR3 DNA: TGTGCCACCAGTGACCGACAGGCCTACGAGCAGTACTTC.

Only a few counts were recorded for this clonotype. V usage is TRBV20-1 and J usage is TRBJ2-6; the D gene is possibly TRBD2 (6 bases). Germline V lookup: CDR1 DFQATT, CDR2 SNEGSKA (reference sequence). V was pared by 6 bases and J by 2 bases, with 11 bases between. The CDR3 has 14 residues. The CDR3 coding sequence is TGCAGTGCCAAGGCGGGGCCTGGGGCCAACGTCCTGACTTTC. Translated: CSAKAGPGANVLTF.